This TCR beta chain emerged from a study of T cells expressing NK-cell markers. Study background: The eight sequenced donors comprised seven who were HCMV-seropositive and one who was seronegative.

TCRdb reworked the 5' RACE reads into one entry per CDR3 protein, no DNA. The sample's table shows some 600,000 distinct CDR3 sequences. CDR1 is SGHTA, CDR2 FQGNSA, per germline. The CDR3 is made up of 14 amino acids. The rearrangement uses TRBV7-2 and TRBJ2-1; TCRdb gives TRBD1 as the D gene, but with no DNA this cannot be confirmed. The TCR originated in a young man in good health. The specimen was blood T cells: a sorted CD56 or NKG2C T cell subset, CD4+ or CD8+ T cells, or bulk PBMC T cells (not recorded which). CDR3 residues: CASNPGPVGDEQFF.